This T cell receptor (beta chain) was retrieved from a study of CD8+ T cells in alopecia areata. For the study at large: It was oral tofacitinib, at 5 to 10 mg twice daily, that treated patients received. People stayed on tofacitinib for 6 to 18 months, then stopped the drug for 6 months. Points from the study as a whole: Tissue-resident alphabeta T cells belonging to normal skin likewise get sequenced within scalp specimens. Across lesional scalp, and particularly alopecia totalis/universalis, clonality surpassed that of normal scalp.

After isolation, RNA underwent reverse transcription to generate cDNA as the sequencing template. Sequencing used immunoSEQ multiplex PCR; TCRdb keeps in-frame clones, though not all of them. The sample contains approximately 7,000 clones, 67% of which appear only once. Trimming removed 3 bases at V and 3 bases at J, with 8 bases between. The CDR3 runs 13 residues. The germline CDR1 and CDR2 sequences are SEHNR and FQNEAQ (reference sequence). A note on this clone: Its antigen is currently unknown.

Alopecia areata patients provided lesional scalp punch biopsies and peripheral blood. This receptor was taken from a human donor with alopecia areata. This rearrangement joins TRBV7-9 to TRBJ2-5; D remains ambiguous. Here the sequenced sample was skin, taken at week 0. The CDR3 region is CASSLNGKETQYF. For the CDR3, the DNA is TGTGCCAGCAGCTTGAACGGAAAAGAGACCCAGTACTTC.